Following are 19 T cell receptor beta chains from one sample sequenced in a study of shared clonotypes between healthy human individuals. Here immunoSEQ multiplex PCR was the method, and the copy in TCRdb shows in-frame clones only, minus some. The sample lists 2 million to 2.5 million clones, about nine tenths seen once, with around 0.35% in the top ten. Sample: naive CD4+ T cells from PBMCs. This sample's subset: CD45RA+ positively selected. Source of these receptors: a man between 18 and 35 years old in good health. Some clones in this sample may be carry-over from other donors' samples.

The J gene is TRBJ2-7, the V gene TRBV2, with 8 bases lining up with TRBD2. J lost 2 bases, V lost 6 bases, and 12 bases had no gene match. CDR1 SNHLY and CDR2 FYNNEI come from the germline V gene. The CDR3 extends over 16 amino acids. The CDR3: CASRQTGAGVTYEQYF. The CDR3 nucleotides are TGTGCCAGCAGACAGACCGGAGCGGGAGTCACCTACGAGCAGTACTTC.

The genes are TRBV2 and TRBJ2-3; D might be TRBD1 (6 bases). Germline V lookup: CDR1 SNHLY, CDR2 FYNNEI. The V gene lost 5 bases and the J gene lost 9 bases, with 15 bases spanning the gap. The CDR3 length is 13 residues. CDR3 nucleotide sequence: TGTGCCAGCAGTAGCAAGACCCAGGGGACGCAGTATTTT. Translation: CASSSKTQGTQYF.

The chain uses TRBV30 and TRBJ2-7; possibly TRBD1 or TRBD2 for D (5 bases each). V was cut by 2 bases and J by 2 bases, with 13 bases left in between. This CDR3 is 14 amino acids long. Germline-derived CDR1 and CDR2 are GTSNPN and SVGIG (reference sequence). The CDR3 bases are TGTGCCTGGAGTAGGGGACCGAAAACCTACGAGCAGTACTTC. Translation: CAWSRGPKTYEQYF.

This chain links TRBV28 with TRBJ2-5, with a tentative D call TRBD2 (6 bases). This CDR3 spans 16 amino acids. Looked up from germline, CDR1 is MDHEN and CDR2 is SYDVKM. Trimming cost V 5 bases and J 2 bases, with 18 bases left between them. This CDR3 is CASSLGPGASQETQYF. The DNA of the CDR3 is TGTGCCAGCAGTCTCGGACCGGGAGCCTCTCAAGAGACCCAGTACTTC.

This sequence joins TRBV9 and TRBJ2-1; TRBD2 matches at 10 bases. V lost 4 bases to trimming and J lost 8 bases; unmatched junction nucleotides: 12. The CDR3 covers 16 residues. Germline assignment: CDR1 SGDLS and CDR2 YYNGEE. The CDR3 nucleotides read TGTGCCAGCAGCCCCCGCCTAGCGGGAGCGTATGATGAGCAGTTCTTC. Encoded protein: CASSPRLAGAYDEQFF.

V is TRBV5-4 and J is TRBJ2-2; maybe TRBD1 (5 bases). Germline V lookup: CDR1 SGHNT, CDR2 YYREEE (reference sequence). V was trimmed by 1 base and J by 0 bases, leaving 10 bases between them. This CDR3 is 16 amino acids long. The CDR3 DNA is TGTGCCAGCAGCTTGACAACAGGAGCGAACACCGGGGAGCTGTTTTTT. This encodes CASSLTTGANTGELFF.

V is TRBV7-8 and J is TRBJ1-2; D unresolved. Germline V lookup: CDR1 SGHVS, CDR2 FQNEAQ. The CDR3 runs 13 residues. Trimming cost V 2 bases and J 8 bases, with 12 bases left between them. CDR3 protein: CASSLPDGDGYTF. The CDR3 region has the DNA TGTGCCAGCAGCTTACCGGACGGCGACGGCTACACCTTC.

The gene calls are TRBV7-9 and TRBJ1-1; tentative D call: TRBD1 (6 bases). V shed 1 base and J shed 6 bases, with 18 bases lying between them. Germline CDR1 and CDR2: SEHNR and FQNEAQ (reference sequence). The CDR3 spans 16 residues. CDR3 coding DNA: TGTGCCAGCAGCTTAGTTTTGGACAAGGGGGTGGCTGAAGCTTTCTTT. As protein: CASSLVLDKGVAEAFF.

This sequence joins TRBV27 and TRBJ1-1; perhaps TRBD1 as D (5 bases). Germline V gives CDR1 MNHEY, CDR2 SMNVEV (reference sequence). V lost 3 bases and J lost 0, with 17 bases in between. The CDR3 spans 17 residues. The CDR3 nucleotides are TGTGCCAGCAGTTTGGCGAGACCGGGACGGATGAACACTGAAGCTTTCTTT. As protein: CASSLARPGRMNTEAFF.

Written as DNA, the CDR3 is TGTGCCAGCTATCGACGGGATCATCGCGAGCAGTACTTC. This translates into CASYRRDHREQYF. The genes are TRBV18 and TRBJ2-7, with D perhaps TRBD2 (5 bases). V was cut by 7 bases and J by 6 bases, with 16 bases left in between. The CDR3 extends over 13 amino acids. Per the germline V gene, CDR1 is KGHSH and CDR2 is LQKENI.

Comment on this clone: Additional DNA sequences in this sample encode the identical CDR3. The chain couples TRBV28 to TRBJ2-7; unclear D gene. The CDR3 totals 11 residues. Germline V CDR1 and CDR2: MDHEN, SYDVKM. The V and J ends lost 7 bases and 3 bases respectively, with 7 bases between them. The CDR3 reads CASTSSYEQYF. In DNA form, the CDR3 reads TGTGCCAGCACCAGCAGCTACGAGCAGTACTTC.

CDR3 in DNA: TGTGCCATCTCCTCGGGCTCCTACAATGAGCAGTTCTTC. Translating it yields CAISSGSYNEQFF. The chain joins TRBV10-3 to TRBJ2-1; D unresolved. Trimming removed 8 bases from V and 0 bases from J, with 8 bases in between. CDR1 and CDR2 from the germline V gene are ENHRY and SYGVKD. The CDR3 sequence is 13 residues long.

The chain couples TRBV13 to TRBJ2-7; tentatively, D is TRBD2 (6 bases). Germline loops: CDR1 PRHDT, CDR2 FYEKMQ (reference sequence). Trimming took off 5 bases at V and 4 bases at J, with 15 bases between the two ends. This CDR3 spans 14 amino acids. The CDR3 loop reads CASSLRDSLYEQYF. In DNA form, the CDR3 reads TGTGCCAGCAGCCTCCGGGACTCTCTTTACGAGCAGTACTTC. The whole variable domain, filled in from reference TRBV13 and TRBJ2-7, reads AAGVIQSPRHLIKEKRETATLKCYPIPRHDTVYWYQQGPGQDPQFLISFYEKMQSDKGSIPDRFSAQQFSDYHSELNMSSLELGDSALYFCASSLRDSLYEQYFGPGTRLTVT.

The V gene is TRBV10-3, the J gene TRBJ1-2, with D possibly TRBD1 on 5 matching bases. The germline V and J ends were trimmed by 9 bases and 8 bases, with 16 bases remaining between them. Germline V gene lookup returns CDR1 ENHRY and CDR2 SYGVKD. The CDR3 is made up of 12 amino acids. CDR3 loop: CAIRGESGGYTF. CDR3 DNA sequence: TGTGCCATACGGGGGGAGTCCGGCGGCTACACCTTC.

This rearrangement joins TRBV5-1 to TRBJ2-7; 10 bases line up with TRBD1. This CDR3 has 14 amino acids. The V gene end was trimmed by 9 bases and the J gene end by 3 bases; junction bases not matched to a gene: 9. Germline CDR1 SGHRS, CDR2 YFSETQ. DNA for the CDR3: TGCGCCACTTGCGTCGGGACAGGGGTCTACGAGCAGTACTTC. It translates to CATCVGTGVYEQYF.

V and J are TRBV6-1 and TRBJ2-7, with TRBD1 identical over 9 bases. This CDR3 region has 14 residues. Germline loops: CDR1 MNHNS, CDR2 SASEGT. The junction had 5 bases not matched to a gene; V was cut back by 4 bases and J by 4 bases. This chain's CDR3 is CASSGTGDVYEQYF. The CDR3 DNA sequence: TGTGCCAGCAGTGGGACAGGGGACGTGTACGAGCAGTACTTC.

Here the CDR3 DNA reads TGTGCCAGTAGTTCGGACCGGGACAGGGGGTATGATGAAGCTTTCTTT. This gives the protein CASSSDRDRGYDEAFF. V gene TRBV19 combines with J gene TRBJ1-1, with TRBD1 identical over 11 bases. From germline, CDR1 is LNHDA and CDR2 SQIVND (reference sequence). The CDR3 has 16 amino acids. V shed 5 bases and J 7 bases; nucleotides not matched to a gene: 12. The variable domain in full, completed from reference TRBV19 and TRBJ1-1, reads DGGITQSPKYLFRKEGQNVTLSCEQNLNHDAMYWYRQDPGQGLRLIYYSQIVNDFQKGDIAEGYSVSREKKESFPLTVTSAQKNPTAFYLCASSSDRDRGYDEAFFGQGTRLTVV.

This rearrangement joins TRBV28 to TRBJ2-7; D is possibly TRBD1 (6 bases). Germline CDR1 MDHEN, CDR2 SYDVKM. Trimming took 0 bases from V and 6 from J, leaving 12 bases between them. This CDR3 is 14 amino acids long. CDR3 residues: CASSLWQGSGEQYF. The CDR3 coding sequence is TGTGCCAGCAGTTTATGGCAGGGGTCGGGCGAGCAGTACTTC.

This rearrangement joins TRBV11-3 to TRBJ2-6; D uncertain. Trimming pared 4 bases from V and 0 bases from J, leaving 10 bases between. The CDR3 totals 16 residues. CDR1 SGHNT and CDR2 YENEEA come from the germline V gene. In DNA form, the CDR3 reads TGTGCCAGCAGCTCCCCGTATGGCTCTGGGGCCAACGTCCTGACTTTC. Translating gives CASSSPYGSGANVLTF.